The 20 T cell receptor beta chains below come from one sample, sequenced in a study of technical replicates of blood from a few donors. Clones were sequenced by immunoSEQ multiplex PCR, and TCRdb holds only the in-frame ones, with some missing. The top ten clones hold more than 0.2% of a sample with around 80,000 clones, just over 90% of them seen once. The sequencing sample was made of T cells isolated from PBMCs. The receptor source for this set is a human donor in good health.

The V call is TRBV6-1, the J call TRBJ1-2, with D tentatively TRBD1 (5 bases). The CDR3 consists of 12 residues. V was pared by 3 bases and J by 8 bases, with 10 bases between. From germline, CDR1 is MNHNS and CDR2 SASEGT. The CDR3, as DNA: TGTGCCAGCAGTGAGAGCCAGGGCGGCTACACCTTC. Protein: CASSESQGGYTF.

The chain joins TRBV6-1 to TRBJ1-1; a weak D match, TRBD1 (5 bases). The CDR3 runs to 15 residues. Germline CDR1 is MNHNS and CDR2 is SASEGT. Trimming removed 7 bases from V and 6 bases from J, with 21 bases in between. Here the CDR3 DNA reads TGTGCCAGCAAGGGGCCCTTTTGGGAAAACCCTGAAGCTTTCTTT. Residues: CASKGPFWENPEAFF.

This chain links TRBV4-2 with TRBJ2-5; 7 positions match TRBD1. The CDR3 contains 14 residues. Unmatched junction bases numbered 5, after V lost 0 bases and J lost 7 bases. Per the germline V gene, CDR1 is LGHNA and CDR2 is YNFKEQ. The CDR3, as DNA: TGTGCCAGCAGCCAAGAAAAGGGGGCGACGACCCAGTACTTC. Translating gives CASSQEKGATTQYF.

This clone is a singleton in its sample. The genes are TRBV10-1 and TRBJ2-3; 8 bases fit TRBD2. There are 15 residues in the CDR3. Germline V gives CDR1 WNHNN, CDR2 SYGVQD (reference sequence). Germline trimming cut 2 bases from V and 3 bases from J; bases unmatched to any gene: 4. The CDR3 region is CASSETSGKTDTQYF. The CDR3 DNA reads TGCGCCAGCAGTGAGACTAGCGGAAAAACAGATACGCAGTATTTT.

The chain recombines TRBV5-1 with TRBJ1-1, with 7 bases aligning to TRBD1. V was pared by 4 bases and J by 0 bases, with 3 bases of the junction left unmatched. This CDR3 is 14 amino acids long. From germline, CDR1 is SGHRS and CDR2 YFSETQ. The CDR3 DNA follows: TGCGCCAGCAGCCTACAGGGGATGAACACTGAAGCTTTCTTT. This sequence encodes CASSLQGMNTEAFF.

The chain uses TRBV6-5 and TRBJ2-7; 9 bases are shared with TRBD1. This CDR3 has 16 amino acids. Germline assignment: CDR1 MNHEY and CDR2 SVGAGI. Germline trimming cut 0 bases from V and 2 bases from J; bases unmatched to any gene: 5. CDR3 protein: CASSYSSGTGPYEQYF. The CDR3 nucleotides read TGTGCCAGCAGTTACTCGTCCGGGACAGGGCCCTACGAGCAGTACTTC.

This chain joins TRBV13 and TRBJ2-7; 11 nucleotides line up with TRBD1. The CDR3 totals 14 residues. CDR1 and CDR2 from the germline V gene are PRHDT and FYEKMQ (reference sequence). Unmatched junction bases numbered 5, after V lost 3 bases and J lost 7 bases. CDR3 DNA sequence: TGTGCCAGCAGCTTGGGGACAGGGGGATCGGAGCAGTACTTC. Its protein is CASSLGTGGSEQYF. The variable domain in full, with the rest retrieved from reference TRBV13 and TRBJ2-7, is AAGVIQSPRHLIKEKRETATLKCYPIPRHDTVYWYQQGPGQDPQFLISFYEKMQSDKGSIPDRFSAQQFSDYHSELNMSSLELGDSALYFCASSLGTGGSEQYFGPGTRLTVT.

CDR3 bases: TGTGCCAGCAGCTGGCAGGAGACCCAGTACTTC. This translates into CASSWQETQYF. The V and J genes are TRBV5-6 and TRBJ2-5; unclear D gene. CDR3 length: 11 residues. The ends were cut back, 3 bases at V and 5 bases at J, with 5 bases in the middle. The V gene's germline CDR1 is SGHDT and CDR2 YYEEEE.

The gene calls are TRBV10-1 and TRBJ2-2; 7 bases are shared with TRBD1. The CDR3 has 14 amino acids. V was clipped by 9 bases and J by 2 bases; unmatched bases: 6. The germline V gene encodes CDR1 WNHNN and CDR2 SYGVQD (reference sequence). The CDR3: CASEGQPNTGELFF. CDR3 sequence (DNA): TGCGCCAGTGAGGGACAGCCAAACACCGGGGAGCTGTTTTTT.

The rearrangement links TRBV7-2 to TRBJ1-1; D is possibly TRBD1 (6 bases). V lost 7 bases and J 5 bases, leaving 14 bases between the germline ends. The CDR3 contains 13 residues. Germline assignment: CDR1 SGHTA and CDR2 FQGNSA. The CDR3 bases are TGTGCCAGCAACCTACAGGGTTGGACTGAAGCTTTCTTT. Translation gives CASNLQGWTEAFF. Supplemented by reference TRBV7-2 and TRBJ1-1, the full variable domain reads GAGVSQSPSNKVTEKGKDVELRCDPISGHTALYWYRQSLGQGLEFLIYFQGNSAPDKSGLPSDRFSAERTGGSVSTLTIQRTQQEDSAVYLCASNLQGWTEAFFGQGTRLTVV.

The chain links TRBV2 to TRBJ2-2; possibly TRBD2 for D (5 bases). This CDR3 contains 14 residues. Germline V lookup: CDR1 SNHLY, CDR2 FYNNEI. The germline V and J ends were trimmed by 8 bases and 2 bases, with 12 bases remaining between them. CDR3 residues: CASRGDLNTGELFF. The CDR3, as DNA: TGTGCCAGCCGGGGTGACCTAAACACCGGGGAGCTGTTTTTT.

The rearrangement joins TRBV19 to TRBJ1-2; D is perhaps TRBD1 (5 bases). Trimming cost V 1 base and J 4 bases, with 16 bases left between them. CDR3 length equals 16 residues. CDR1 LNHDA and CDR2 SQIVND come from the germline V gene (reference sequence). As DNA, the CDR3 is TGTGCCAGTAGTATAGCCGCAGGGTGGAATCCCTATGGCTACACCTTC. Its translation is CASSIAAGWNPYGYTF.

The chain has TRBV7-9 and TRBJ2-7, with D tentatively TRBD2 (5 bases). This CDR3 is 15 amino acids long. Trimming removed 2 bases at V and 4 bases at J, with 15 bases between. Germline V gene data show CDR1 as SEHNR and CDR2 as FQNEAQ (reference sequence). The CDR3 protein is CASSLYGEVQYEQYF. DNA for the CDR3: TGTGCCAGCAGCTTATACGGGGAAGTACAATACGAGCAGTACTTC.

The chain links TRBV15 to TRBJ2-2, with 8 nucleotides matching TRBD1. V shed 8 bases, J shed 1 base, and the junction held 6 bases outside the gene matches. The CDR3 length is 15 residues. In germline, CDR1 is LNHNV, CDR2 YYDKDF (reference sequence). CDR3 in amino acids: CATYKGTGNTGELFF. Written as DNA, the CDR3 is TGTGCCACCTATAAGGGGACAGGGAACACCGGGGAGCTGTTTTTT.

This chain connects TRBV4-2 to TRBJ2-7; D may be TRBD1 (5 bases). This CDR3 is 15 amino acids long. With 0 bases removed from V and 5 bases from J, the gap between germline ends came to 14 bases. Germline V gene sequence: CDR1 LGHNA, CDR2 YNFKEQ. CDR3 nucleotides: TGTGCCAGCAGCCAAGATATAACCAGGGATCACGAGCAGTACTTC. It is translated as CASSQDITRDHEQYF.

This sequence joins TRBV4-2 and TRBJ1-4; possibly TRBD1 for D (5 bases). The CDR3 totals 16 residues. Trimming pared 3 bases from V and 5 bases from J, leaving 16 bases between. CDR1 and CDR2 (germline): LGHNA, YNFKEQ. The DNA for the CDR3 is TGTGCCAGCAGCCATACCTACAGGAGCCCCAATGAAAAACTGTTTTTT. This codes for CASSHTYRSPNEKLFF.

J is TRBJ2-3 and V is TRBV4-1, with 9 bases matching TRBD2. V dropped 1 base and J dropped 4; count of bases not matched to a gene: 3. CDR3 size: 15 residues. Germline loops: CDR1 MGHRA, CDR2 YSYEKL. CDR3 DNA sequence: TGCGCCAGCAGCCAAGCTAGCGGGACATCAGATACGCAGTATTTT. It specifies CASSQASGTSDTQYF.

The CDR3 loop is CASSIEDSLHQPQHF. The DNA of the CDR3 is TGTGCCAGTAGTATAGAGGACAGCCTCCATCAGCCCCAGCATTTT. The rearrangement uses TRBV19 and TRBJ1-5; possible D gene TRBD1, 6 bases. This CDR3 region has 15 residues. The V end was cut by 0 bases, the J end by 5 bases, with 11 bases between. Germline CDR1 reads LNHDA; CDR2 reads SQIVND (reference sequence).

This rearrangement joins TRBV5-1 to TRBJ2-3; 9 bases align to TRBD1. The CDR3 runs to 13 residues. Trimming cost V 8 bases and J 7 bases; bases outside gene matches: 8. Germline assignment: CDR1 SGHRS and CDR2 YFSETQ. CDR3 protein: CASKPTGGNTQYF. The CDR3 coding sequence is TGCGCCAGTAAACCGACAGGGGGGAATACGCAGTATTTT.

The V call is TRBV5-6, the J call TRBJ1-6; unclear D gene. CDR1 and CDR2 (germline): SGHDT, YYEEEE. Deletions cut 0 bases from V and 6 bases from J, with 7 bases between. The CDR3 totals 14 residues. The CDR3 nucleotides are TGTGCCAGCAGCTTGGGTATAGCTAATTCACCCCTCCACTTT. This sequence encodes CASSLGIANSPLHF.